The following is a TCR beta chain sequence with its context. Its binding antigen is unknown. Per-base qualities were not stored, and no clone one base away is much larger. The sample is drawn from a study of shared clonotypes between healthy human individuals (dated by TCRdb to the early 2020s). Background for the entire study: Two women and three men aged 18 to 49 years were included in the cohort. For each donor, three plates each were used for CD4 naive and CD4 memory, two plates were used for CD8 naive, and one plate was used for CD8 memory. To estimate repertoire size and how much clonotypes are shared between individuals, the study performed deep sequencing of blood TCR repertoires from 4 to 6 healthy adults. To increase sequencing depth and limit assay-specific biases, TCR repertoire library preparation and sequencing were carried out by different laboratories using diverse techniques. Each donor's leukapheresis produced roughly between about 0.85 and 10 billion PBMCs.

What the authors observed across the whole study: Naive subsets generally had larger estimated clonotype richness than memory subsets. Across four donors, about 5.2% of naive CD4, roughly 3.8% of naive CD8, about 2.3% of memory CD4, and 0.4% of memory CD8 clonotypes were shared. Based on pairwise subsampling, the degree of clonotype sharing among donors was expected to be affected by sequencing depth. Compared with non-shared clonotypes, the clonotypes found in all four sorted-subset donors had higher generation probabilities. Even with the large sequencing depth, rarefaction of the sorted-subset datasets indicated that sequencing was incomplete. Sampling was restricted to blood, and TCR repertoires in tissues likely differ from the TCR repertoires found in blood. The genetic and exposure-history diversity represented was limited by the small number of donors.

Using the deep immunoSEQ assay, TCR CDR3 regions were amplified from genomic DNA by multiplex PCR. Genomic DNA extracted from each cell subset was distributed evenly over all wells of several immunoSEQ 96-well plates, and each plate served as one replicate. For sorted subsets, each replicate PCR was loaded with roughly 190 ng genomic DNA, equivalent to roughly 30,000 T cell genomes. Purified libraries were quantified with a Qubit 3.0 fluorometer, sized on a Bioanalyzer 2100, and re-quantified with the KAPA Library Quantification kit. Every immunoSEQ 96-well plate was sequenced on a separate single-read 150-cycle Illumina NextSeq 550 flow cell. The study's processing was this. Because the immunoSEQ output held only junctional sequences and lacked quality scores, the filtering could not match the filtering applied to full-length reads. To assign V/J genes and CDR3, sequences were annotated against IMGT germline references using PyIR, a Python wrapper for IgBLAST v1.9. Any read was removed if the V/J assignment was weak (E-value above 1e-6), the CDR3 was missing, or the read contained stop codons, out-of-frame junctions, or ambiguous translated residues. V3J clonotypes were defined as sequences sharing an identical inferred V gene, J gene, and CDR3 amino acid sequence. Percentage overlap between repertoires was calculated by dividing the number of shared unique clonotypes by the size of the smaller repertoire. Richness of each repertoire was evaluated using RTK rarefaction, the Chao1 estimator, and Recon v2.1 estimates of unobserved clonotypes. Generation probabilities were computed with OLGA for all TCRbeta clonotypes obtained by the gDNA method from a few donors. In TCRdb, the immuneACCESS table is reduced to in-frame sequences with V and J assigned. These tables do not hold every clone; where another copy was compared, an unresolved V gene accounts for under half, and the others remain unexplained. From that table come the V and J calls and clone size; the DNA was used to work out D and trimming. The sample table contains 450,000 to 700,000 clones; only one count was recorded for 95% of them. Less than 0.13% of the sample comes from the top ten.

CD8 naive samples were obtained by positive selection for CCR7 among CD45RO-negative cells, yielding a CD45RA+CCR7+ population from which TemRA cells were excluded. Donors were healthy HIV-negative adults with no recently reported acute infections or vaccinations. Only Caucasian adults living in Nashville, Tennessee, USA were represented among the donors. After blood collection by leukapheresis, PBMCs were isolated using Ficoll-Histopaque density gradient centrifugation and then cryopreserved in the vapor phase of liquid nitrogen. Analytical flow cytometry was used to check the purity and quantity of each magnetically sorted T cell population. Genomic DNA was isolated from each sorted fraction and quantified by UV absorbance on a Nanodrop 2000c. Compared with germline, V lacks 8 bases and J lacks 0 bases; bases without a gene match: 4. CDR1 MNHEY and CDR2 SMNVEV were looked up in the germline V gene (reference sequence). From cysteine to phenylalanine, the CDR3 is 14 amino acids long. Left in the record is the CDR3 DNA by itself, 42 bases read in frame from the first base.

Sequencing input: naive CD8+ T cells sorted from blood. The cell subset or site label for this specimen denotes: CD45RA+CCR7+. The chain uses TRBV27 and TRBJ2-3; the junction holds 8 bases that match TRBD2. This receptor was identified in a woman aged 25 to 39 in good health. The CDR3 region: CASHVAGSTDTQYF. The DNA sequence is TGTGCCAGCCATGTAGCGGGAAGCACAGATACGCAGTATTTT.